One sample yielded the 8 T cell receptor beta chains listed below, sequenced in a study of OX40 agonist ivuxolimab in advanced cancers. The repertoire was sequenced with immunoSEQ multiplex PCR; TCRdb's copy has only in-frame clones and lacks some. The table has over 25,000 clones, roughly four fifths seen once. This material consisted of CD4+ or CD8+ T cells sorted from blood, taken in a trial of the OX40 agonist ivuxolimab. The receptors here all came from an adult with an advanced solid tumor such as melanoma, head and neck, liver or kidney cancer.

This clone has just one count. At the DNA level, this CDR3 is encoded by other sequences in the same sample as well. The chain couples TRBV9 to TRBJ1-1; D is uncertain. The germline V gene has CDR1 SGDLS and CDR2 YYNGEE. The V gene lost 0 bases and the J gene lost 2 bases, with 8 bases spanning the gap. The CDR3 consists of 14 residues. The CDR3 DNA sequence: TGTGCCAGCAGCGTAGCGTACCGTAACACTGAAGCTTTCTTT. Protein sequence: CASSVAYRNTEAFF.

The chain couples TRBV7-9 to TRBJ2-3; the match to TRBD1 covers 11 bases. The CDR3 has 18 residues. Germline V lookup: CDR1 SEHNR, CDR2 FQNEAQ (reference sequence). The junction had 13 bases not matched to a gene; V was cut back by 5 bases and J by 3 bases. CDR3 sequence reads: CASSANNPGTGGTDTQYF. CDR3 nucleotide sequence: TGTGCCAGCAGCGCAAACAATCCCGGGACAGGGGGGACAGATACGCAGTATTTT.

V gene TRBV2 combines with J gene TRBJ2-7, with D maybe TRBD1 (6 bases). This CDR3 spans 14 amino acids. Trimming removed 0 bases at V and 6 bases at J, with 12 bases between. Germline CDR1 SNHLY, CDR2 FYNNEI. The CDR3 DNA is TGTGCCAGCAGTGAAGCGGGACAAACGGTCGAGCAGTACTTC. This encodes CASSEAGQTVEQYF.

This chain connects TRBV28 to TRBJ2-7, with TRBD1 as a possible D gene (6 bases). Germline V gene lookup returns CDR1 MDHEN and CDR2 SYDVKM. V lost 1 base and J 5 bases, leaving 12 bases between the germline ends. This CDR3 is built from 14 residues. The CDR3 protein is CASSLSQGIDEQYF. The CDR3 nucleotides read TGTGCCAGCAGTTTATCACAGGGTATCGACGAGCAGTACTTC. The full variable domain, rest sourced from reference TRBV28 and TRBJ2-7, is DVKVTQSSRYLVKRTGEKVFLECVQDMDHENMFWYRQDPGLGLRLIYFSYDVKMKEKGDIPEGYSVSREKKERFSLILESASTNQTSMYLCASSLSQGIDEQYFGPGTRLTVT.

V gene TRBV5-6 combines with J gene TRBJ2-7; 7 nucleotides agree with TRBD2. The V gene end was trimmed by 4 bases and the J gene end by 3 bases; junction bases not matched to a gene: 1. CDR1 SGHDT and CDR2 YYEEEE come from the germline V gene. This CDR3 has 12 residues. The CDR3, as DNA: TGTGCCAGCAGCGCGGGAGACTACGAGCAGTACTTC. Translated: CASSAGDYEQYF.

The chain uses TRBV6-5 and TRBJ1-1; maybe TRBD1 (6 bases). The CDR3 has 13 amino acids. Between the trimmed V and J ends, which lost 4 bases and 6 bases, there was a span of 12 bases. Germline CDR1 and CDR2: MNHEY and SVGAGI. The CDR3 reads CASSSQGSAEAFF. In DNA, the CDR3 is TGTGCCAGCAGTTCCCAGGGGTCTGCTGAAGCTTTCTTT.

The rearrangement joins TRBV6-5 to TRBJ2-7; no clear D gene. V lost 4 bases and J 4 bases, leaving 8 bases between the germline ends. CDR1 is MNHEY and CDR2 is SVGAGI in the germline V gene. The CDR3 sequence is 12 residues long. The CDR3 region has the DNA TGTGCCAGCAGTTTGCCCTCTTACGAGCAGTACTTC. Translating it yields CASSLPSYEQYF.

The gene calls are TRBV7-3 and TRBJ2-7; 9 bases line up with TRBD1. The V gene's germline CDR1 is SGHTA and CDR2 FQGTGA. V trimming: 3 bases; J trimming: 11 bases; junction bases outside the gene matches: 14. The CDR3 runs to 15 residues. The CDR3 spells CASSFTGRDREVKYF. The CDR3 bases are TGTGCCAGCAGCTTCACTGGCCGGGACAGGGAAGTAAAGTACTTC.